One sample yielded the 28 T cell receptor beta chains listed below, sequenced in a study of T-cell memory formation after mild COVID-19. TCRdb processed the 5' RACE reads anew with MiXCR; each CDR3 protein has one entry. The sample yields 350,000 to 500,000 distinct CDR3 sequences, about 19% seen once. The material sequenced was PBMCs or a T cell subset sorted from them (not recorded which). The receptor source for this set is an adult woman who had mild COVID-19 (a few samples of this study predate the infection). Cell type and time point are not known.

This clonotype has more than one count but fewer than ten. The rearrangement uses TRBV10-2 and TRBJ2-5; either TRBD1 or TRBD2 may fit D (6 bases each). The germline V gene has CDR1 WSHSY and CDR2 SAAADI. V dropped 4 bases and J dropped 5 bases, with 20 bases sitting between them. This CDR3 is built from 16 residues. The CDR3 is CASSVPWRDKRETQYF. The CDR3 nucleotides read TGCGCCAGCAGTGTGCCATGGCGGGACAAGAGGGAGACCCAGTACTTC.

This clonotype was seen more than once but under ten times. This rearrangement joins TRBV5-1 to TRBJ2-7, with TRBD1 identical over 9 bases. The V segment lost 4 bases and the J segment 2 bases; nucleotides outside the gene matches: 10. Germline V gene lookup returns CDR1 SGHRS and CDR2 YFSETQ. The CDR3 has 16 residues. CDR3 nucleotides: TGCGCCAGCAGCCAAGCCTTCGGACAGGGGACCTACGAGCAGTACTTC. Amino acids: CASSQAFGQGTYEQYF. Combining the CDR3 with reference TRBV5-1 and TRBJ2-7 gives the whole variable domain KAGVTQTPRYLIKTRGQQVTLSCSPISGHRSVSWYQQTPGQGLQFLFEYFSETQRNKGNFPGRFSGRQFSNSRSEMNVSTLELGDSALYLCASSQAFGQGTYEQYFGPGTRLTVT.

V is TRBV3-1 and J is TRBJ1-5; D is uncertain. Trimming stripped 3 bases from V and 4 bases from J, with 10 bases between. CDR1 is LGHDT, CDR2 YNNKEL, per germline (reference sequence). The CDR3 extends over 14 amino acids. The CDR3 DNA reads as TGTGCCAGCAGCCAGGGTACCACGAATCAGCCCCAGCATTTT. Translated: CASSQGTTNQPQHF. The variable domain in full, completed from reference TRBV3-1 and TRBJ1-5, reads DTAVSQTPKYLVTQMGNDKSIKCEQNLGHDTMYWYKQDSKKFLKIMFSYNNKELIINETVPNRFSPKSPDKAHLNLHINSLELGDSAVYFCASSQGTTNQPQHFGDGTRLSIL.

This clonotype was observed a handful of times. The chain links TRBV4-1 to TRBJ1-6; 7 positions match TRBD1. Trimming at V came to 1 base and at J to 10 bases, leaving 10 bases not matched to a gene. Looked up from germline, CDR1 is MGHRA and CDR2 is YSYEKL. CDR3 length: 16 residues. CDR3 sequence: CASSQGPSGGGSPLHF. In DNA, the CDR3 is TGCGCCAGCAGCCAAGGCCCTTCAGGGGGTGGATCACCCCTCCACTTT.

The chain employs TRBV20-1 and TRBJ2-7, with D unclear. The CDR3 has 18 amino acids. Trimming shortened V by 6 bases and J by 3 bases, and 30 bases separated the two germline ends. Germline V gene data show CDR1 as DFQATT and CDR2 as SNEGSKA (reference sequence). As DNA, the CDR3 is TGCAGTGCCTCTCTAGTTTATGTCAGAGACCGCGTGGGCTACGAGCAGTACTTC. It is translated as CSASLVYVRDRVGYEQYF.

The chain employs TRBV5-4 and TRBJ2-5, with 7 positions matching TRBD2. CDR1 and CDR2 from the germline V gene are SGHNT and YYREEE (reference sequence). CDR3 length: 15 amino acids. Losses at the gene ends were 3 bases for V and 1 base for J; bases not matched to a gene: 6. The CDR3 loop is CASSSARGVQETQYF. The CDR3 DNA sequence: TGTGCCAGCAGCTCGGCTCGGGGGGTCCAAGAGACCCAGTACTTC.

CDR3 nucleotides: TGTGCCAGCTCACCACCGGGGGTCTACAATGAGCAGTTCTTC. The encoded protein is CASSPPGVYNEQFF. V and J are TRBV18 and TRBJ2-1, with D tentatively TRBD1 or TRBD2 (5 bases each). This CDR3 region has 14 residues. The V gene's germline CDR1 is KGHSH and CDR2 LQKENI. V shed 0 bases and J shed 3 bases, with 6 bases lying between them.

This clonotype has a handful of counts. V and J are TRBV20-1 and TRBJ2-7, with 15 nucleotides matching TRBD2. V lost 0 bases, J lost 2 bases, and 8 bases stayed unmatched. The CDR3 is 18 residues long. The germline V gene has CDR1 DFQATT and CDR2 SNEGSKA (reference sequence). The CDR3 spells CSARDQGTSGRLPYEQYF. For the CDR3, the DNA is TGCAGTGCTAGAGATCAGGGGACTAGCGGGAGGTTACCCTACGAGCAGTACTTC.

Comments on this clonotype: This is likely a read error, given that the CDR3 carries no conserved phenylalanine or tryptophan at its end. The rearrangement uses TRBV5-6 and TRBJ1-6, with D uncertain. CDR1 SGHDT and CDR2 YYEEEE come from the germline V gene. This CDR3 comprises 14 residues. V gave up 3 bases and J gave up 12 bases, with 16 bases separating them. DNA of the CDR3: TGTGCCAGCAGCTCCCGACGGAGGCCCAGACCCCTCCACTGT. Amino acid sequence: CASSSRRRPRPLHC.

This chain uses TRBV24-1 with TRBJ2-1; 7 bases map to TRBD1. Germline trimming cut 3 bases from V and 8 bases from J; bases unmatched to any gene: 9. The germline V gene has CDR1 KGHDR and CDR2 SFDVKD. This CDR3 is built from 15 residues. The CDR3 is CATSDSPVGTDEQFF. Written as DNA, the CDR3 is TGTGCCACCAGTGATAGCCCCGTGGGGACAGATGAGCAGTTCTTC.

V is TRBV15 and J is TRBJ2-5, with no clear D. CDR1 LNHNV and CDR2 YYDKDF come from the germline V gene (reference sequence). V shed 0 bases and J shed 7 bases, with 12 bases lying between them. The CDR3 runs to 14 residues. CDR3 protein: CATSREVGWGTQYF. The DNA of the CDR3 is TGTGCCACCAGCAGAGAAGTGGGATGGGGGACCCAGTACTTC.

V usage is TRBV12-3 or TRBV12-4 and J usage is TRBJ2-5; D is perhaps TRBD2 (5 bases). The ends were cut back, 1 base at V and 5 bases at J, with 11 bases in the middle. The CDR3 covers 14 residues. In DNA, the CDR3 is TGTGCCAGCAGTTTAGGGAGTTCGGGGGAGACCCAGTACTTC. It encodes CASSLGSSGETQYF.

The genes are TRBV6-5 and TRBJ2-3, with TRBD2 matching 9 bases. The germline gives CDR1 MNHEY, CDR2 SVGAGI. This CDR3 comprises 15 residues. J lost 0 bases, V lost 7 bases, and 5 bases had no gene match. CDR3 DNA sequence: TGTGCCAGCACGAAGACTAGCGGTAGCACAGATACGCAGTATTTT. Translating it yields CASTKTSGSTDTQYF.

The CDR3 loop reads CASSLSSGRYNEQFF. The CDR3 DNA sequence: TGTGCCAGCAGCCTATCAAGCGGCCGCTACAATGAGCAGTTCTTC. The chain has TRBV4-2 and TRBJ2-1, with a possible D match to TRBD2 (5 bases). From germline, CDR1 is LGHNA and CDR2 YNFKEQ. This CDR3 spans 15 amino acids. The V end lost 4 bases, the J end lost 3 bases, and 13 bases lay between the germline ends.

The gene calls are TRBV4-2 and TRBJ2-1, with 10 nucleotides matching TRBD2. V dropped 0 bases and J dropped 7; count of bases not matched to a gene: 6. CDR1 and CDR2 (germline): LGHNA, YNFKEQ. The CDR3 has 16 residues. The CDR3 DNA follows: TGTGCCAGCAGCCAAGATGATACAGCGGGAGGGAATGAGCAGTTCTTC. It encodes CASSQDDTAGGNEQFF.

The chain has TRBV19 and TRBJ2-7; 8 bases agree with TRBD1. J was trimmed by 7 bases and V by 4 bases; bases with no gene match: 6. Germline V gene sequence: CDR1 LNHDA, CDR2 SQIVND (reference sequence). The CDR3 consists of 13 residues. CDR3 sequence reads: CASSSQGAFEQYF. The CDR3 DNA reads TGTGCCAGTAGTAGCCAGGGGGCGTTTGAGCAGTACTTC. The complete variable domain, with remaining parts taken from reference TRBV19 and TRBJ2-7, reads DGGITQSPKYLFRKEGQNVTLSCEQNLNHDAMYWYRQDPGQGLRLIYYSQIVNDFQKGDIAEGYSVSREKKESFPLTVTSAQKNPTAFYLCASSSQGAFEQYFGPGTRLTVT.

This clonotype was detected ten times or more. The genes are TRBV7-9 and TRBJ2-1, with TRBD2 matching over 7 bases. V lost 5 bases to trimming and J lost 14 bases; unmatched junction nucleotides: 9. The V gene's germline CDR1 is SEHNR and CDR2 FQNEAQ (reference sequence). The CDR3 has 12 residues. CDR3 residues: CASSPGTTKEFF. CDR3 DNA: TGTGCCAGCAGCCCTGGGACTACGAAGGAGTTCTTC.

This chain connects TRBV11-2 to TRBJ2-7; TRBD1 matches at 8 bases. Unmatched junction bases numbered 8, after V lost 5 bases and J lost 5 bases. CDR3 size: 14 residues. Germline assignment: CDR1 SGHAT and CDR2 FQNNGV. The CDR3 DNA sequence: TGTGCCAGCAGCCCGGACAGGGTACGGGACGAGCAGTACTTC. Protein: CASSPDRVRDEQYF.

In its sample, this clonotype was seen a few times. The genes are TRBV27 and TRBJ2-7, with unresolved D. The CDR3 contains 11 residues. Germline V lookup: CDR1 MNHEY, CDR2 SMNVEV (reference sequence). Between the trimmed V and J ends, which lost 3 bases and 5 bases, there was a span of 5 bases. The CDR3 loop is CASSFSHEQYF. The DNA for the CDR3 is TGTGCCAGCAGTTTTTCCCACGAGCAGTACTTC.

The table lists this clonotype with a few counts. This rearrangement joins TRBV21-1 to TRBJ1-4; the table calls TRBD1, which could not be checked here. TRBV21-1 is a pseudogene. This CDR3 spans 16 amino acids. CDR3 nucleotides: TGTGCCAGCAGCAACTACAGGGGATCAACTAATGAAAAACTGTTTTTT. Its translation: CASSNYRGSTNEKLFF.

This chain links TRBV6-6 with TRBJ2-1, with 8 nucleotides matching TRBD1. Per the germline V gene, CDR1 is MNHNY and CDR2 is SVGAGI (reference sequence). The CDR3 runs 12 residues. The V gene end was trimmed by 7 bases and the J gene end by 11 bases; junction bases not matched to a gene: 7. The CDR3 region has the DNA TGTGCCAGCACCCGAGGACAGGGAAAGCAGTTCTTC. Residues: CASTRGQGKQFF.

This clonotype was seen a handful of times. CDR3 sequence (DNA): TGTGCCAGCAGTCAAGCCCTTAAGGAGACCCAGTACTTC. Residues: CASSQALKETQYF. This chain connects TRBV6-5 to TRBJ2-5; no reliable D call. There are 13 residues in the CDR3. Trimming removed 5 bases at V and 5 bases at J, with 12 bases between. CDR1 and CDR2 (germline): MNHEY, SVGAGI.

The chain employs TRBV9 and TRBJ1-2, with TRBD1 identical over 10 bases. The CDR3 covers 19 residues. J lost 6 bases, V lost 4 bases, and 21 bases had no gene match. Per the germline V gene, CDR1 is SGDLS and CDR2 is YYNGEE. The DNA of the CDR3 is TGTGCCAGCAGCACGGAGACAGGGGGCGGACTGCAGAGGGGCGATGGCTACACCTTC. Its translation is CASSTETGGGLQRGDGYTF.

The chain combines TRBV24-1 with TRBJ2-3; D gene uncertain. The CDR3 spans 13 residues. V was clipped by 4 bases and J by 6 bases, with 10 bases between them. Per germline, CDR1 KGHDR and CDR2 SFDVKD. As DNA, the CDR3 is TGTGCCACCAGTGACCCTTCCCAGGATACGCAGTATTTT. This codes for CATSDPSQDTQYF.

CDR3 coding DNA: TGTGCCAGCGCGCCGGGGACAGCCCGACCTTTCTTT. It is translated as CASAPGTARPFF. This chain joins TRBV25-1 and TRBJ1-1; TRBD1 aligns across 7 bases. The germline V gene encodes CDR1 MGHDK and CDR2 SYGVNS. The trim removed 8 bases at V and 12 bases at J, leaving 12 bases unmatched. This CDR3 has 12 residues.

This clonotype was detected a few times. The chain links TRBV7-6 to TRBJ2-5; possibly TRBD1 for D (6 bases). Germline V lookup: CDR1 SGHVS, CDR2 FNYEAQ. V shed 5 bases and J shed 9 bases, with 13 bases lying between them. The CDR3 loop spans 12 amino acids. CDR3: CASSATGSAQYF. CDR3 coding DNA: TGTGCCAGCAGCGCCACAGGGTCGGCCCAGTACTTC. The whole variable domain, remainder taken from reference TRBV7-6 and TRBJ2-5, is GAGVSQSPRYKVTKRGQDVALRCDPISGHVSLYWYRQALGQGPEFLTYFNYEAQQDKSGLPNDRFSAERPEGSISTLTIQRTEQRDSAMYRCASSATGSAQYFGPGTRLLVL.

This chain connects TRBV19 to TRBJ1-3; D unresolved. Trimming took 2 bases from V and 0 from J, leaving 8 bases between them. Germline V gene lookup returns CDR1 LNHDA and CDR2 SQIVND (reference sequence). The CDR3 covers 15 residues. As DNA, the CDR3 is TGTGCCAGTAGTATACGCGTGAGCTCTGGAAACACCATATATTTT. Residues: CASSIRVSSGNTIYF.

This clonotype was picked up a small number of times. V is TRBV12-3 or TRBV12-4 and J is TRBJ2-1; a possible D gene is TRBD2 (5 bases). The V gene lost 3 bases and the J gene lost 0 bases, with 21 bases spanning the gap. This CDR3 comprises 19 residues. The CDR3 protein is CASSFTSSSSTSSYNEQFF. The CDR3 nucleotides read TGTGCCAGCAGTTTTACTTCTTCTAGCTCCACCTCCTCCTACAATGAGCAGTTCTTC.